One sample yielded the 18 T cell receptor beta chains listed below, sequenced in a study of blood T cell repertoires in COVID-19. Clones were sequenced by immunoSEQ multiplex PCR, and TCRdb holds only the in-frame ones, with some missing. The top ten hold less than 4.5% of the sample, which has about 230,000 clones, about 90% seen once. Source material: PBMCs or T cells enriched from blood (not recorded which). The receptors shown here come from a woman aged 25 to 45 with acute COVID-19.

The chain uses TRBV6-5 and TRBJ2-2, with 8 bases aligning to TRBD2. CDR1 MNHEY and CDR2 SVGAGI come from the germline V gene. The V segment lost 5 bases and the J segment 5 bases; nucleotides outside the gene matches: 1. CDR3 length: 13 residues. The CDR3 here is CASSRLATGELFF. The CDR3 DNA follows: TGTGCCAGCAGTAGACTAGCGACCGGGGAGCTGTTTTTT.

J is TRBJ1-2 and V is TRBV10-3; D is possibly TRBD1 (5 bases). V lost 6 bases to trimming and J lost 5 bases, with 7 bases between them. The CDR3 is 11 residues long. Germline V gene sequence: CDR1 ENHRY, CDR2 SYGVKD. The CDR3 sequence: CAIRGGYGYTF. The CDR3 DNA reads as TGTGCCATCAGGGGGGGTTATGGCTACACCTTC.

V and J are TRBV5-1 and TRBJ1-1, with D uncertain. This CDR3 spans 15 amino acids. V was pared by 3 bases and J by 2 bases, with 14 bases between. Per the germline V gene, CDR1 is SGHRS and CDR2 is YFSETQ. CDR3 protein: CASSWHFGDNTEAFF. CDR3 DNA: TGCGCCAGCAGCTGGCACTTTGGAGATAACACTGAAGCTTTCTTT.

The V gene is TRBV30, the J gene TRBJ1-5; D is uncertain. The CDR3 extends over 16 amino acids. CDR1 and CDR2 (germline): GTSNPN, SVGIG (reference sequence). Trimming took 4 bases from V and 1 from J, leaving 17 bases between them. The CDR3 nucleotides are TGTGCCTGGAAGCCGGCACCCATCGGGAGCAATCAGCCCCAGCATTTT. As protein: CAWKPAPIGSNQPQHF.

The chain combines TRBV30 with TRBJ2-1; D is perhaps TRBD1 (6 bases). Between the trimmed V and J ends, which lost 5 bases and 10 bases, there was a span of 12 bases. Germline values: CDR1 GTSNPN, CDR2 SVGIG (reference sequence). There are 11 residues in the CDR3. CDR3 DNA sequence: TGTGCCTGGGTGGACAGTCGGGAGCAGTTCTTC. It is translated as CAWVDSREQFF.

The chain carries TRBV4-3 and TRBJ1-2, with no clear D. Trimming removed 0 bases from V and 4 bases from J, with 9 bases in between. Germline V lookup: CDR1 LGHNA, CDR2 YSLEER. The CDR3 has 14 amino acids. The CDR3 sequence: CASSQDTAGYGYTF. DNA of the CDR3: TGCGCCAGCAGCCAAGATACAGCGGGCTATGGCTACACCTTC.

The V gene is TRBV7-2, the J gene TRBJ1-1; D uncertain. V lost 1 base and J 8 bases, leaving 14 bases between the germline ends. In germline, CDR1 is SGHTA, CDR2 FQGNSA. The CDR3 length is 14 residues. CDR3: CASSLDAGSREAFF. The CDR3 nucleotides read TGTGCCAGCAGCTTAGACGCGGGTTCAAGGGAAGCTTTCTTT.

V and J are TRBV18 and TRBJ1-1, with 7 nucleotides matching TRBD1. The CDR3 has 15 amino acids. In germline, CDR1 is KGHSH, CDR2 LQKENI. Trimming cost V 0 bases and J 1 base; bases outside gene matches: 2. This CDR3 reads CASSPPGQTNTEAFF. The CDR3 DNA follows: TGTGCCAGCTCACCACCGGGACAGACGAACACTGAAGCTTTCTTT.

The chain has TRBV18 and TRBJ1-5, with D unclear. The ends were cut back, 3 bases at V and 2 bases at J, with 11 bases in the middle. This CDR3 region has 15 residues. Germline V gene sequence: CDR1 KGHSH, CDR2 LQKENI. The CDR3 nucleotides are TGTGCCAGCTCACCCGGCGGCTTACGCAATCAGCCCCAGCATTTT. Encoded protein: CASSPGGLRNQPQHF.

This clone was recorded only once. The CDR3 DNA is TGTGCCAGCAGCTTGGATACGGGAGCCGGGGAGCTGTTTTTT. Residues: CASSLDTGAGELFF. The rearrangement links TRBV13 to TRBJ2-2, with a tentative D call TRBD2 (6 bases). With 3 bases removed from V and 6 bases from J, the gap between germline ends came to 11 bases. CDR3 size: 14 residues. Germline CDR1 reads PRHDT; CDR2 reads FYEKMQ (reference sequence).

This sequence joins TRBV11-1 and TRBJ2-2; a weak D match, TRBD2 (5 bases). The V gene's germline CDR1 is SGHAT and CDR2 FQDESV (reference sequence). CDR3 length equals 16 residues. V dropped 1 base and J dropped 2 bases, with 11 bases sitting between them. This chain's CDR3 is CASSLEGGFNTGELFF. CDR3 DNA sequence: TGTGCCAGCAGCTTAGAAGGCGGGTTTAACACCGGGGAGCTGTTTTTT. Variable domain in full (rest from reference TRBV11-1 and TRBJ2-2): EAEVAQSPRYKITEKSQAVAFWCDPISGHATLYWYRQILGQGPELLVQFQDESVVDDSQLPKDRFSAERLKGVDSTLKIQPAELGDSAMYLCASSLEGGFNTGELFFGEGSRLTVL.

The genes are TRBV6-2 or TRBV6-3 and TRBJ1-1; D gene ambiguous. The CDR3 contains 14 residues. V shed 5 bases and J shed 4 bases, with 14 bases lying between them. CDR1 and CDR2 from the germline V gene are MNHEY and SVGEGT. CDR3 coding DNA: TGTGCCAGCAGTGCGACGGAGGGAGGCACTGAAGCTTTCTTT. This sequence encodes CASSATEGGTEAFF.

V is TRBV2 and J is TRBJ1-1; 9 bases align to TRBD1. The CDR3 consists of 14 residues. The trim removed 9 bases at V and 4 bases at J, leaving 9 bases unmatched. CDR1 and CDR2 from the germline V gene are SNHLY and FYNNEI. The CDR3 nucleotides read TGTGCCAGTGCCCCCGGACAGGGGTCCACTGAAGCTTTCTTT. It translates to CASAPGQGSTEAFF.

The chain uses TRBV4-1 and TRBJ1-2; D is perhaps TRBD1 (6 bases). This CDR3 is 14 amino acids long. With 1 base removed from V and 3 bases from J, the gap between germline ends came to 9 bases. Per germline, CDR1 MGHRA and CDR2 YSYEKL. The CDR3 here is CASSQVQGDYGYTF. CDR3 coding DNA: TGCGCCAGCAGCCAAGTACAGGGTGACTATGGCTACACCTTC.

CDR3 in amino acids: CATSEARGRGYTDTQYF. The CDR3, as DNA: TGTGCCACCAGTGAGGCGCGGGGGCGGGGGTACACAGATACGCAGTATTTT. The rearrangement uses TRBV24-1 and TRBJ2-3; tentative D call: TRBD2 (7 bases). Trimming took 4 bases from V and 2 from J, leaving 18 bases between them. Germline CDR1 KGHDR, CDR2 SFDVKD. The CDR3 has 17 amino acids.

The J gene is TRBJ1-2, the V gene TRBV19; possible D gene TRBD1, 6 bases. Trimming left V 9 bases short and J 4 bases short, with 15 bases between. The CDR3 length is 13 residues. Germline CDR1 is LNHDA and CDR2 is SQIVND (reference sequence). As DNA, the CDR3 is TGTGCCAGCGCGTACAGGGTTGGCTATGGCTACACCTTC. Translating it yields CASAYRVGYGYTF.

This clone was counted a single time. The chain uses TRBV12-3 or TRBV12-4 and TRBJ1-4, with 8 bases identical to TRBD1. V trimming: 6 bases; J trimming: 7 bases; junction bases outside the gene matches: 4. There are 13 residues in the CDR3. For the CDR3, the DNA is TGTGCCAGCAGGGGGGGACAGGTTGAAAAACTGTTTTTT. Its translation: CASRGGQVEKLFF.

The J gene is TRBJ1-1, the V gene TRBV30; D gene ambiguous. V was cut by 3 bases and J by 6 bases, with 14 bases left in between. Per the germline V gene, CDR1 is GTSNPN and CDR2 is SVGIG (reference sequence). This CDR3 spans 13 amino acids. The CDR3 reads CAWRINRVAEAFF. The CDR3 DNA reads as TGTGCCTGGAGGATAAACCGGGTGGCTGAAGCTTTCTTT.